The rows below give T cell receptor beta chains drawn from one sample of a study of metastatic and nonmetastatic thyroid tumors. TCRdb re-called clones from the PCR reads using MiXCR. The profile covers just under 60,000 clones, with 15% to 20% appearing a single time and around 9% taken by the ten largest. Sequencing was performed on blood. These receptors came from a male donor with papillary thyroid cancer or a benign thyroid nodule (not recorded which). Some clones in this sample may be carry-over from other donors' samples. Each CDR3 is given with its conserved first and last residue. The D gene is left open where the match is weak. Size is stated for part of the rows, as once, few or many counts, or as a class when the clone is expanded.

cdr3_aa: CASSPTGISGYTF
d_call: NA
clone_size: NA
v_call: TRBV27
j_call: TRBJ1-2

cdr3_aa: CASSLKQGNEQFF
d_call: NA
clone_size: many
v_call: TRBV12-3/TRBV12-4
j_call: TRBJ2-1

cdr3_aa: CSATEDPTPGGQYF
d_call: TRBD2
clone_size: many
v_call: TRBV29-1
j_call: TRBJ2-7

cdr3_aa: CASSLASGGRKVEKLFF
d_call: NA
clone_size: many
v_call: TRBV7-6
j_call: TRBJ1-4

cdr3_aa: CATSDPTGGAPGDTQYF
d_call: NA
clone_size: many
v_call: TRBV24-1
j_call: TRBJ2-3

cdr3_aa: CASSYRPPAGGHGYTF
d_call: TRBD1
clone_size: many
v_call: TRBV6-2/TRBV6-3
j_call: TRBJ1-2

cdr3_aa: CASTRQDRETQYF
d_call: NA
clone_size: NA
v_call: TRBV18
j_call: TRBJ2-5

cdr3_aa: CASSTLSGGDIYEQYF
d_call: TRBD1
clone_size: many
v_call: TRBV19
j_call: TRBJ2-7

cdr3_aa: CASMVSGGSSYNEQFF
d_call: TRBD2
clone_size: many
v_call: TRBV5-8
j_call: TRBJ2-1

cdr3_aa: CASSLWVQGGQNEQFF
d_call: TRBD2
clone_size: many
v_call: TRBV11-2
j_call: TRBJ2-1

cdr3_aa: CASSYAAGGTGRTDTQYF
d_call: NA
clone_size: many
v_call: TRBV6-6
j_call: TRBJ2-3

cdr3_aa: CASPPGRSGGTNTGELFF
d_call: NA
clone_size: few
v_call: TRBV6-5
j_call: TRBJ2-2

cdr3_aa: CASSLAGGNQPHHF
d_call: NA
clone_size: NA
v_call: TRBV5-6
j_call: TRBJ1-5

cdr3_aa: CASSLLDVANVLTF
d_call: NA
clone_size: few
v_call: TRBV12-3/TRBV12-4
j_call: TRBJ2-6

cdr3_aa: CAWKGGVGTQYF
d_call: NA
clone_size: many
v_call: TRBV30
j_call: TRBJ2-5

cdr3_aa: CSARDGTGQNGYTF
d_call: TRBD1
clone_size: many
v_call: TRBV20-1
j_call: TRBJ1-2

cdr3_aa: CASSIDQSSAGIRYGYTF
d_call: NA
clone_size: many
v_call: TRBV19
j_call: TRBJ1-2

cdr3_aa: CATSYRRDRTPTDTQYF
d_call: TRBD1
clone_size: once
v_call: TRBV24-1
j_call: TRBJ2-3

cdr3_aa: CASYRRDYGYTF
d_call: NA
clone_size: many
v_call: TRBV4-1
j_call: TRBJ1-2

cdr3_aa: CASSLQGSNEQYF
d_call: NA
clone_size: NA
v_call: TRBV7-2
j_call: TRBJ2-7